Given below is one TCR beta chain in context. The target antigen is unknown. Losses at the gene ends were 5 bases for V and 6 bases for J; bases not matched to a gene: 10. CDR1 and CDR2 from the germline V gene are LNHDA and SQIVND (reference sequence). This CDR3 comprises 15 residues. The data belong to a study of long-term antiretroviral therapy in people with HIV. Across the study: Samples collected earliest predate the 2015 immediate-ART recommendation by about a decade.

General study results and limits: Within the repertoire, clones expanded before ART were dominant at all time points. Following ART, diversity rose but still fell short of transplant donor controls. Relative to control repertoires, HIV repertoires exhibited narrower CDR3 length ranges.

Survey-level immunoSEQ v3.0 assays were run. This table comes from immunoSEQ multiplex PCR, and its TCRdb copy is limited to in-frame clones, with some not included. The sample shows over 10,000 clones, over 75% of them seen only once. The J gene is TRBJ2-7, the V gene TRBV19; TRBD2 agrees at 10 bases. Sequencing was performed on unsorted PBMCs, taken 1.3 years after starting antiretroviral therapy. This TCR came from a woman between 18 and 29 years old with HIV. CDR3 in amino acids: CASSPLAGAFGEQYF. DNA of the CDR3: TGTGCCAGTAGTCCGCTAGCGGGGGCCTTCGGCGAGCAGTACTTC.